This T cell receptor beta chain was captured in a study of molecular identifiers for immune sequencing clone quantification. This clonotype was seen at least ten times. Its antigen is as yet unknown. TCRdb re-called the PCR reads with MiXCR, one entry per CDR3 protein. In the table there are about 320,000 distinct CDR3 sequences, 20% to 25% of which are singletons. Broader study findings: Clones above 20 RNA copies contained over 98% of effector molecules but under 1% of naive ones.

Sorted cells numbering roughly 18,000 to 1,100,000, with 10%, 30% or 50% RNA, yielded the naive CD8 libraries. Researchers sorted naive CD8 T cells as cells that were CD8+CD4-CCR7+CD45RA+. This CDR3 has 15 residues. V shed 0 bases, J shed 4 bases, and the junction held 4 bases outside the gene matches. CDR1 and CDR2 (germline): SGHNT, YYREEE (reference sequence). This receptor was obtained from a human donor in good health. Some libraries in this study had Jurkat cell RNA spiked in. The sequenced sample was naive CD8+ T cells from blood, with Jurkat cell RNA spiked in. As for subset: FACS-sorted CD8+CD4-CCR7+CD45RA+ naive T cells. V usage is TRBV5-4 and J usage is TRBJ2-7; TRBD2 matches at 10 bases. This chain's CDR3 is CASSLVTSGPYEQYF. CDR3 in DNA: TGTGCCAGCAGCTTGGTGACTAGCGGGCCTTACGAGCAGTACTTC.